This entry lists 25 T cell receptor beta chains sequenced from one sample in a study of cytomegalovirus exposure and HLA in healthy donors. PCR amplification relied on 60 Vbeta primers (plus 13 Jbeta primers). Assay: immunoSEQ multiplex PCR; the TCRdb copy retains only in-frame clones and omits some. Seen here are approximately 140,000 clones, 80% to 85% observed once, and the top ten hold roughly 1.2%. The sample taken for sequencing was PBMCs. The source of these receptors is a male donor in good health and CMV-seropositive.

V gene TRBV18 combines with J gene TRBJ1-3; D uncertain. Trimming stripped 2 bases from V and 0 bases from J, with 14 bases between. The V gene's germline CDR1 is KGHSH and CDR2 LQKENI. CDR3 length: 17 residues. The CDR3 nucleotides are TGTGCCAGCTCACCATTTCTAGGCCGAGACTCTGGAAACACCATATATTTT. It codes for CASSPFLGRDSGNTIYF. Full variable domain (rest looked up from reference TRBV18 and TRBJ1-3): NAGVMQNPRHLVRRRGQEARLRCSPMKGHSHVYWYRQLPEEGLKFMVYLQKENIIDESGMPKERFSAEFPKEGPSILRIQQVVRGDSAAYFCASSPFLGRDSGNTIYFGEGSWLTVV.

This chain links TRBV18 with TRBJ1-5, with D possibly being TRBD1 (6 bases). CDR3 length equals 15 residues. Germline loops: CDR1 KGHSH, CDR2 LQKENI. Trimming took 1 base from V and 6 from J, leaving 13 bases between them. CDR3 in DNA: TGTGCCAGCTCACCACAGGGGGAGAGTAGTCAGCCCCAGCATTTT. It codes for CASSPQGESSQPQHF.

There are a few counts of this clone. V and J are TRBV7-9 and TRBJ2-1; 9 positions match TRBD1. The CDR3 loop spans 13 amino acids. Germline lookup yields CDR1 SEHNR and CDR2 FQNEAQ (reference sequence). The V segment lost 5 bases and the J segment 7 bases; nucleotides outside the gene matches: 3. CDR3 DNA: TGTGCCAGCAGCGGCGGACAGGGGAATGAGCAGTTCTTC. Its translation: CASSGGQGNEQFF.

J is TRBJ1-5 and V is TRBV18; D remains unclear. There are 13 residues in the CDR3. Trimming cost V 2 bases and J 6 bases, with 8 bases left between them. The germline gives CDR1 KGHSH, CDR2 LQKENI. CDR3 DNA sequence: TGTGCCAGCTCACCAGCGGTCGGTCAGCCCCAGCATTTT. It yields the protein CASSPAVGQPQHF.

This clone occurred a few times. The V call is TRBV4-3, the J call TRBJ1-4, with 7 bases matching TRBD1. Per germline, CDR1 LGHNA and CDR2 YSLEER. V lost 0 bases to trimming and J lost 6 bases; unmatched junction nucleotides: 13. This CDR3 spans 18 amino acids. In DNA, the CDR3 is TGCGCCAGCAGCCAAGATGCTCATAGGGGGCAGGGTTATGAAAAACTGTTTTTT. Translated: CASSQDAHRGQGYEKLFF.

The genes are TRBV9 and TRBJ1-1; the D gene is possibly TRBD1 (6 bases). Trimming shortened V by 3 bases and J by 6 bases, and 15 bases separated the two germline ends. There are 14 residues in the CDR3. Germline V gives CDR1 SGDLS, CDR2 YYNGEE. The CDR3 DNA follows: TGTGCCAGCAGCGCAAGGGGGGGTTTGGCTGAAGCTTTCTTT. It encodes CASSARGGLAEAFF.

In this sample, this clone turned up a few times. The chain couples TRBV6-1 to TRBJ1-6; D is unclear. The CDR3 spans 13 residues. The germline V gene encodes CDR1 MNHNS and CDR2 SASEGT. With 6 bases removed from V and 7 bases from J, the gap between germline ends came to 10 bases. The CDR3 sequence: CASRHPLNSPLHF. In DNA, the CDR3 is TGTGCCAGCAGACATCCATTGAATTCACCCCTCCACTTT.

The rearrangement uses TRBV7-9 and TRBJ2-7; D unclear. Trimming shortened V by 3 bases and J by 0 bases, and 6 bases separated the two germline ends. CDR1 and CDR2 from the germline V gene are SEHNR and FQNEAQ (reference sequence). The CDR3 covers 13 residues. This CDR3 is CASSFRSSYEQYF. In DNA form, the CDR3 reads TGTGCCAGCAGCTTCAGAAGCTCCTACGAGCAGTACTTC.

The CDR3 region has the DNA TGTGCCACCAGCAGAAGCCGTGGAGGGGGCTTTGACGAGCAGTACTTC. Translated, it gives CATSRSRGGGFDEQYF. V is TRBV15 and J is TRBJ2-7, with D possibly matching TRBD1 (7 bases). The V gene lost 2 bases and the J gene lost 5 bases, with 19 bases spanning the gap. CDR3 length: 16 amino acids. CDR1 and CDR2 (germline): LNHNV, YYDKDF (reference sequence).

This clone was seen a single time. The CDR3 nucleotides are TGTGCCAGCAGCTTAAGGGGCGGTGTTGGCTACACCTTC. It codes for CASSLRGGVGYTF. This chain links TRBV5-6 with TRBJ1-2, with a weak D call TRBD1 (5 bases). The CDR3 consists of 13 residues. Germline lookup yields CDR1 SGHDT and CDR2 YYEEEE. The V and J ends lost 2 bases and 7 bases respectively, with 12 bases between them.

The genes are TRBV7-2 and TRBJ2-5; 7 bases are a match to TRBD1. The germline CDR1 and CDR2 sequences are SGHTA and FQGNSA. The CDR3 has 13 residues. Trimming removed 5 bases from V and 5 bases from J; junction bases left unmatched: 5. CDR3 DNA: TGTGCCAGCAGCCAACAGGGGCGGGAGACCCAGTACTTC. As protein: CASSQQGRETQYF.

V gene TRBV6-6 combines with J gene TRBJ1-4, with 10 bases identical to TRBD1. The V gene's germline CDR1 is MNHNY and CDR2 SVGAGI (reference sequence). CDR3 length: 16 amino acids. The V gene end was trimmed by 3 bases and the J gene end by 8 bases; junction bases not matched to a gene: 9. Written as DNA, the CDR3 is TGTGCCAGCAGTTATTCACTGGGACAGGGGAGGGAAAAACTGTTTTTT. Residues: CASSYSLGQGREKLFF.

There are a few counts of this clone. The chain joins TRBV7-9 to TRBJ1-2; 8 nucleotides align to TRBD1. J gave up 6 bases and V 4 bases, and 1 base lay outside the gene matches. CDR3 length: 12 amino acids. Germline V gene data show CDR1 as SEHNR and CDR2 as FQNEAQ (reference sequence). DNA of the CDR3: TGTGCCAGCAGCTCAGGGGGCCATGGCTACACCTTC. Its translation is CASSSGGHGYTF. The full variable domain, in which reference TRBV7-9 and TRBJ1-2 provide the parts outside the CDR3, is DTGVSQNPRHKITKRGQNVTFRCDPISEHNRLYWYRQTLGQGPEFLTYFQNEAQLEKSRLLSDRFSAERPKGSFSTLEIQRTEQGDSAMYLCASSSGGHGYTFGSGTRLTVV.

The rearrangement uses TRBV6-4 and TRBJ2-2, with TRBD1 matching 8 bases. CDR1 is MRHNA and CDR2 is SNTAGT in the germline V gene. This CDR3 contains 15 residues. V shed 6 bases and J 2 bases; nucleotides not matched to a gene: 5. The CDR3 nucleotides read TGTGCCAGCAGACCTGGGACAGGTAACACCGGGGAGCTGTTTTTT. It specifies CASRPGTGNTGELFF.

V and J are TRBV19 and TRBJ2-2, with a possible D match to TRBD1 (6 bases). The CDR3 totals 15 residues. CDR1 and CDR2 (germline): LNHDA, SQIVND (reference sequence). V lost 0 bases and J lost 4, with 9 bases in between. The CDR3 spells CASSIEQGFTGELFF. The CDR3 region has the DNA TGTGCCAGTAGTATAGAGCAGGGGTTCACCGGGGAGCTGTTTTTT.

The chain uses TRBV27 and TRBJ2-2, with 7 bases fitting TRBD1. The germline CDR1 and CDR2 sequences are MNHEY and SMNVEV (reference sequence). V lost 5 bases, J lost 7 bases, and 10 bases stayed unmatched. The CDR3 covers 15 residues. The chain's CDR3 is CASSPRRQGIGELFF. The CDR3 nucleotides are TGTGCCAGCAGTCCGAGGCGACAGGGCATCGGGGAGCTGTTTTTT.

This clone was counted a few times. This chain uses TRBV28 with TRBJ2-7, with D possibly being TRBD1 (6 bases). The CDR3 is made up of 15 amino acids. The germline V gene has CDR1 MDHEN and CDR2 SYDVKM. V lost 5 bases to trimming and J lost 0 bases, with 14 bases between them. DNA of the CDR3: TGTGCCAGCAGTGGAGCAGGGGAGAGCTCCTACGAGCAGTACTTC. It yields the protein CASSGAGESSYEQYF.

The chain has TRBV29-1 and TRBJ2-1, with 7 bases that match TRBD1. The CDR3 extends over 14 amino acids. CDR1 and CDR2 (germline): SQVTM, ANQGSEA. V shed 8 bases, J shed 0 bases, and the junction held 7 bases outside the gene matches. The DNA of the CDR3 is TGCAGCTTCGGACAGGATGGCTCCTACAATGAGCAGTTCTTC. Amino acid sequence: CSFGQDGSYNEQFF.

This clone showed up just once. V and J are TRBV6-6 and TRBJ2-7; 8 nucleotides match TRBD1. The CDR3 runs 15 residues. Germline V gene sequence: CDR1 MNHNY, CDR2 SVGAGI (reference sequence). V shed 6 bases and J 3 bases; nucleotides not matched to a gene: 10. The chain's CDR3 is CASRDGAGGLYEQYF. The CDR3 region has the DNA TGTGCCAGCAGAGACGGAGCAGGGGGCCTCTACGAGCAGTACTTC.

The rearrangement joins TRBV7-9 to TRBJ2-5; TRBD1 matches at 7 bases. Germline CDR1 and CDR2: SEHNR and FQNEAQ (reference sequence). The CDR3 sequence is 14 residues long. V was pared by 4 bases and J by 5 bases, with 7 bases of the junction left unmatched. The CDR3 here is CASSWGQSGETQYF. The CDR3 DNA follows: TGTGCCAGCAGCTGGGGACAGTCGGGGGAGACCCAGTACTTC.

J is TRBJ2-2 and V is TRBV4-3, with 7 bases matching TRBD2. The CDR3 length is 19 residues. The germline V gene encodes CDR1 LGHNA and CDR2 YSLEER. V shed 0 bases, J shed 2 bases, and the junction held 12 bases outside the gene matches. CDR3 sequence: CASSQDILWGRDNTGELFF. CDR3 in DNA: TGCGCCAGCAGCCAAGATATACTTTGGGGGAGGGACAACACCGGGGAGCTGTTTTTT.

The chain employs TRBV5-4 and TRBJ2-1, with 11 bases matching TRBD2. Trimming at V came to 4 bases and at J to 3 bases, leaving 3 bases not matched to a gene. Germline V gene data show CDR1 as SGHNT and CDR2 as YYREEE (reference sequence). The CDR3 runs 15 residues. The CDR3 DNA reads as TGTGCCAGCAGCCCGGGGACTAGCGGCTACAATGAGCAGTTCTTC. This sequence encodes CASSPGTSGYNEQFF.

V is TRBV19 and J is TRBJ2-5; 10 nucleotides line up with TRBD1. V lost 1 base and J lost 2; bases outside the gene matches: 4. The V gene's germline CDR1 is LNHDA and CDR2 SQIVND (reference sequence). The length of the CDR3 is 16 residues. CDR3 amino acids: CASSIGLGQGQETQYF. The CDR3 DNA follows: TGTGCCAGTAGTATAGGCCTGGGACAGGGGCAAGAGACCCAGTACTTC. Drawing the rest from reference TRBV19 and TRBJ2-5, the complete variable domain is DGGITQSPKYLFRKEGQNVTLSCEQNLNHDAMYWYRQDPGQGLRLIYYSQIVNDFQKGDIAEGYSVSREKKESFPLTVTSAQKNPTAFYLCASSIGLGQGQETQYFGPGTRLLVL.

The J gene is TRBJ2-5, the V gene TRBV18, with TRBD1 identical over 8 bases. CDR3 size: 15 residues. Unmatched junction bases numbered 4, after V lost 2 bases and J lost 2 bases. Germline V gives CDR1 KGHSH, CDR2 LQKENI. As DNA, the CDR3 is TGTGCCAGCTCACCAGGGACAGGCTATCAAGAGACCCAGTACTTC. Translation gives CASSPGTGYQETQYF.

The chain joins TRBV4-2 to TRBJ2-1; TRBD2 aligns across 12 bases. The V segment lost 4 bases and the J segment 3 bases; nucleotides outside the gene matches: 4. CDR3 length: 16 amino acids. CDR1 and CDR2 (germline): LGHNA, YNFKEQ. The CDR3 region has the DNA TGTGCCAGCAGCCCCGAACTAGCGGGAGGCTACAATGAGCAGTTCTTC. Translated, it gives CASSPELAGGYNEQFF.